Listed below are T cell receptor beta chains from one sample, sequenced in a study of regulatory T cells in long-lasting Graves disease. TCRdb processed the multiplex PCR reads anew with MiXCR; each CDR3 protein has one entry. The sample lists 400,000 to 500,000 distinct CDR3 sequences; roughly 21% were seen once. This material consisted of peripheral blood mononuclear cells (PBMCs), taken when the disease was refractory, from a patient treated with antithyroid drugs. These receptors all stem from a female donor with Graves disease. CDR3s include the opening cysteine and the closing phenylalanine or tryptophan. The order of the fields is V gene, D gene, clone size, J gene, CDR3 protein, CDR3 DNA. The D gene is left open where the match is weak. Not all rows give a size; the values are once, few, many and, for expanded clones, a class.

TRBV5-1	.	.	TRBJ2-7	CASSLERDPGVDEQYF	TGCGCCAGCAGCTTGGAACGGGACCCCGGCGTCGACGAGCAGTACTTC
TRBV20-1	.	.	TRBJ2-2	CSVRWDTGELFF	TGCAGTGTGCGGTGGGACACCGGGGAGCTGTTTTTT
TRBV4-1	.	.	TRBJ1-5	CASSQDEGTQPQHF	TGCGCCAGCAGCCAAGATGAGGGTACTCAGCCCCAGCATTTT
TRBV7-2	TRBD2	many	TRBJ2-2	CASSLGFGRNSGELFF	TGTGCCAGCAGCTTAGGTTTCGGGAGGAATAGCGGGGAGCTGTTTTTT
TRBV28	.	many	TRBJ1-2	CASSFRARDGYTF	TGTGCCAGCAGTTTCCGGGCCAGGGACGGCTACACCTTC
TRBV6-1	.	.	TRBJ2-7	CASSVQVRYEQYF	TGTGCCAGCAGTGTGCAGGTGAGATACGAGCAGTACTTC
TRBV13	TRBD1	few	TRBJ2-7	CASSSAGQGDPYF	TGTGCCAGCAGCTCCGCGGGACAGGGGGATCCGTACTTC
TRBV7-7	.	.	TRBJ2-2	CASRQLGNTGELFF	TGTGCTAGCAGGCAACTCGGGAACACCGGGGAGCTGTTTTTT
TRBV20-1	.	few	TRBJ2-7	CSASGSSSYEQYF	TGCAGTGCTAGCGGGAGTAGCTCCTACGAGCAGTACTTC
TRBV19	.	.	TRBJ1-3	CASSNGPGTTIYF	TGTGCCAGTAGTAACGGACCCGGGACTACCATATATTTT
TRBV19	.	many	TRBJ1-4	CASSTQGRDEKLFF	TGTGCCAGTAGTACGCAGGGACGGGATGAAAAACTGTTTTTT
TRBV29-1	.	few	TRBJ1-1	CSVVGRTNTEAFF	TGCAGCGTTGTCGGCAGGACGAACACTGAAGCTTTCTTT
TRBV11-1	TRBD1	few	TRBJ1-1	CASRLAVGGLAEAFF	TGTGCCAGCAGGTTAGCCGTAGGGGGCTTGGCTGAAGCTTTCTTT
TRBV27	TRBD2	many	TRBJ2-7	CASNTQRGYEQYF	TGTGCCAGCAACACCCAGCGGGGCTACGAGCAGTACTTC
TRBV5-6	.	.	TRBJ2-7	CASSSDYPYEQYF	TGTGCCAGCAGCTCTGACTACCCCTACGAGCAGTACTTC
TRBV27	.	.	TRBJ1-1	CASSLIGVGGTTEVFF	TGTGCCAGCAGTTTGATTGGGGTAGGGGGGACCACTGAAGTTTTCTTT
TRBV6-1	TRBD1	many	TRBJ1-2	CASRQPQGAYTF	TGTGCCAGCAGACAACCACAGGGGGCCTACACCTTC
TRBV6-1	TRBD1	.	TRBJ1-1	CASSTTDRGPTEAFF	TGTGCCAGCAGTACCACCGACAGGGGGCCCACTGAAGCTTTCTTT
TRBV7-2	.	many	TRBJ2-2	CASSAHETGELFF	TGTGCCAGCAGCGCGCACGAAACCGGGGAGCTGTTTTTT
TRBV6-1	.	few	TRBJ1-1	CASSEESSPTEAFF	TGTGCCAGCAGTGAAGAGAGTAGTCCCACTGAAGCTTTCTTT
TRBV14	.	many	TRBJ1-1	CASSQDQTGIAEAFF	TGTGCCAGCAGCCAAGATCAAACAGGGATCGCTGAAGCTTTCTTT